A selection of T cell receptor beta chains follows, all from one sample in a study of tumor-infiltrating lymphocytes in localized non-small cell lung cancer. Generated by immunoSEQ multiplex PCR, the TCRdb table keeps only in-frame clones and is missing some. The sample records about 3,000 clones, roughly 50% being singletons. Sequenced sample: uninvolved lung tissue not adjacent to the tumor. These receptors came from a human donor with non-small cell lung cancer. The CDR3 runs from the conserved cysteine through the conserved F or W. Fields, in order: D gene, J gene, clone size, V gene, CDR3 DNA, CDR3 protein. The D gene is left open where the match is weak. Rows may omit the clone size; those that give it use once, few, many or a size class.

-	TRBJ1-2	-	TRBV7-9	TGTGCCAGCGGCTTGGAGGGGAAACACTATGGCTACACCTTC	CASGLEGKHYGYTF
TRBD2	TRBJ2-1	-	TRBV7-2	TGTGCCAGCAGCCCAGGGGCGGGGGGGCGTCTTGAGCAGTTCTTC	CASSPGAGGRLEQFF
-	TRBJ1-5	-	TRBV28	TGTGCCAGCATAAGAGGGGGGGGGCAGCCCCAGCATTTT	CASIRGGGQPQHF
-	TRBJ2-3	-	TRBV5-1	TGCGCCAGCGCTATACAGGGCACAGATACGCAGTATTTT	CASAIQGTDTQYF
-	TRBJ1-1	-	TRBV19	TGTGCCAGTAGTATAAGGCAGGGGAACACTGAAGCTTTCTTT	CASSIRQGNTEAFF
-	TRBJ2-1	-	TRBV28	TGTGCCAGCCACCGAAGGGGCCTCTACAATGAGCAGTTCTTC	CASHRRGLYNEQFF
-	TRBJ2-7	-	TRBV10-3	TGTGCCATCAGTGAGGGGGGGGGCCAGGGTGAGCAGTACTTC	CAISEGGGQGEQYF
-	TRBJ2-7	-	TRBV6-6	TGTGCCAGCATCAGCAACTACGAGCAGTACTTC	CASISNYEQYF
TRBD1	TRBJ1-2	-	TRBV7-3	TGTGCCAGCAGCTTAATAAAGAAGGGGGCACATGGCTACACCTTC	CASSLIKKGAHGYTF
-	TRBJ1-2	-	TRBV4-3	TGCGCCAGCAGCCCAAAGACTCAGGGAATTTACGGCTACACCTTC	CASSPKTQGIYGYTF
-	TRBJ1-2	-	TRBV11-2	TGTGCCAGCAGCCCCGTGGGAGGGATTAACTATGGCTACACCTTC	CASSPVGGINYGYTF
-	TRBJ2-7	once	TRBV27	TGTGCCAGCAGTCCGCCCATAGGGCTGCCCACGGACGAGCAGTACTTC	CASSPPIGLPTDEQYF
-	TRBJ1-1	-	TRBV6-5	TGTGCCAGCAGTTACTCTATGGGGGCGTGGAACACTGAAGCTTTCTTT	CASSYSMGAWNTEAFF
-	TRBJ1-6	few	TRBV19	TGTGCCAGTAGTAACTGGAATTCACCCCTCCACTTT	CASSNWNSPLHF
TRBD1	TRBJ2-7	few	TRBV5-6	TGTGCCAGCAATGTATGGGGACAGGTCACCTACGAGCAGTACTTC	CASNVWGQVTYEQYF
-	TRBJ2-3	few	TRBV7-3	TGTGCCAGCAGCCCATCGGGACTTCCCACAGATACGCAGTATTTT	CASSPSGLPTDTQYF
-	TRBJ2-7	few	TRBV5-6	TGTGCCAGCAGCTTGGCCAGCGGGCGGCACGAGCAGTACTTC	CASSLASGRHEQYF
-	TRBJ1-1	-	TRBV10-3	TGTGCCATCAGCGCCGCAGGGAACACTGAAGCTTTCTTT	CAISAAGNTEAFF
-	TRBJ2-3	-	TRBV30	TGTGCCTGGAATGTGCGAGGCACAGATACGCAGTATTTT	CAWNVRGTDTQYF
TRBD1	TRBJ2-3	-	TRBV10-3	TGTGCCACCAAAACAGGGGGAGATTCAGATACGCAGTATTTT	CATKTGGDSDTQYF
-	TRBJ1-1	-	TRBV6-1	TGTGCCAGCAAAGGACAGCTCACTGAAGCTTTCTTT	CASKGQLTEAFF
-	TRBJ1-2	few	TRBV4-3	TGCGCCAGCAGCCAAGATCTGACAGAACCTATAAACTATGGCTACACCTTC	CASSQDLTEPINYGYTF
-	TRBJ1-2	-	TRBV23-1	TGCGCCAGCGTTGCAGAGGGTCGAGTTGGCTACACCTTC	CASVAEGRVGYTF
TRBD2	TRBJ2-7	few	TRBV10-2	TGCGCCAGCACTAGCGGGGGGGCTTCCTACGAGCAGTACTTC	CASTSGGASYEQYF
TRBD1	TRBJ1-6	-	TRBV15	TGTGCCACCAGCCCCCAGGGACAGATTAATTCACCCCTCCACTTT	CATSPQGQINSPLHF
-	TRBJ2-5	-	TRBV6-6	TGTGCCAGCAGTTATCCAGTCCCGATTTACCAAGAGACCCAGTACTTC	CASSYPVPIYQETQYF
-	TRBJ1-2	-	TRBV30	TGTGCCTGGAGTAGGTCGACGGTTAACTATGGCTACACCTTC	CAWSRSTVNYGYTF
-	TRBJ2-2	few	TRBV19	TGTGCCAGTAGGGGGAACGGGGAGCTGTTTTTT	CASRGNGELFF
TRBD1	TRBJ1-4	-	TRBV30	TGTGCCTGGAGTGTACAGGGGGCTGAAAAACTGTTTTTT	CAWSVQGAEKLFF
TRBD1	TRBJ2-7	few	TRBV6-5	TGTGCCAGCAGGGGAGGACAGGGTGTATCCTACGAGCAGTACTTC	CASRGGQGVSYEQYF